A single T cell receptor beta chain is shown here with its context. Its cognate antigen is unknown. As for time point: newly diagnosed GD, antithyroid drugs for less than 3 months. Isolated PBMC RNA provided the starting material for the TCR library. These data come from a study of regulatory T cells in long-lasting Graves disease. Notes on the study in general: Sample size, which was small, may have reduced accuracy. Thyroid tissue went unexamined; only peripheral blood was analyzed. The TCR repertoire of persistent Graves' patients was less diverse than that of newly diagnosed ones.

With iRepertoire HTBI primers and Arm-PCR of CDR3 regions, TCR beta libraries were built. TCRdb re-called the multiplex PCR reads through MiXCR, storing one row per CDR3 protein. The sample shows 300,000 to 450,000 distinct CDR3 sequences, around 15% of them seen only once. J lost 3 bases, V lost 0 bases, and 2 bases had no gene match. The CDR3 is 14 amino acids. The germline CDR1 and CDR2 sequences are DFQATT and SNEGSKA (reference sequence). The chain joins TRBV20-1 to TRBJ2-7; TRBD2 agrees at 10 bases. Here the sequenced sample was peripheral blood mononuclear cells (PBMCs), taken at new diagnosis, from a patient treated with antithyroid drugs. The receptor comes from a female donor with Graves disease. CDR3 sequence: CSARELAGRYEQYF. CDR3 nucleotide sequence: TGCAGTGCTAGAGAACTAGCGGGGCGCTACGAGCAGTACTTC.